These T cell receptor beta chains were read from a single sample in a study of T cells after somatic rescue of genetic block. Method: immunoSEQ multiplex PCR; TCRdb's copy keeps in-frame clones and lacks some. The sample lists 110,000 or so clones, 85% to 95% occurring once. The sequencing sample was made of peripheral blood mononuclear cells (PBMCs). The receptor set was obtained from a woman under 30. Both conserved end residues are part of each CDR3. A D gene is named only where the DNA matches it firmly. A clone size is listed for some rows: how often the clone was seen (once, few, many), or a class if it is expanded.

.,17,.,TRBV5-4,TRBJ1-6,CASSPDVGSSYNSPLHF,TGTGCCAGCAGCCCGGATGTGGGGAGCTCCTATAATTCACCCCTCCACTTT
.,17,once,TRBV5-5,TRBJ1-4,CASSLFRRATTNEKLFF,TGTGCCAGCAGCTTGTTCCGGCGGGCGACAACTAATGAAAAACTGTTTTTT
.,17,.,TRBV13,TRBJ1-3,CASSLGHRIISGNTIYF,TGTGCCAGCAGCTTAGGGCACAGGATTATCTCTGGAAACACCATATATTTT
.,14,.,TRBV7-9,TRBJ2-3,CASGPGTFTDTQYF,TGTGCCAGCGGCCCTGGTACCTTCACAGATACGCAGTATTTT
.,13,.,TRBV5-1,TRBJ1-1,CASSFQSNTEAFF,TGCGCCAGCAGCTTTCAATCGAACACTGAAGCTTTCTTT
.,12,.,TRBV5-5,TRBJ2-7,CASSLTGYEQYF,TGTGCCAGCAGCCTGACCGGGTACGAGCAGTACTTC
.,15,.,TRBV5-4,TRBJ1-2,CASSLGAGYIYGYTF,TGTGCCAGCAGCTTGGGGGCAGGTTATATCTATGGCTACACCTTC
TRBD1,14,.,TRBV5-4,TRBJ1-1,CASRSGGGGTEAFF,TGTGCCAGCAGATCAGGGGGCGGAGGCACTGAAGCTTTCTTT
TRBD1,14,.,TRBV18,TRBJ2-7,CASSPTGTGDEQYF,TGTGCCAGCTCACCAACCGGGACAGGGGACGAGCAGTACTTC
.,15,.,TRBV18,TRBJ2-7,CASSPANQFPYEQYF,TGTGCCAGCTCACCCGCCAACCAATTTCCTTACGAGCAGTACTTC
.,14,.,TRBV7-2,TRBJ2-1,CASSWVYGEDEQFF,TGTGCCAGCAGCTGGGTTTACGGGGAGGATGAGCAGTTCTTC
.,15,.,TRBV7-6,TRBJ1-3,CASSLPQASGNTIYF,TGTGCCAGCAGCTTACCCCAGGCTTCTGGAAACACCATATATTTT
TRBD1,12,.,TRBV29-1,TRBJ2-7,CSVRQGAYEQYF,TGCAGCGTAAGACAGGGGGCCTACGAGCAGTACTTC
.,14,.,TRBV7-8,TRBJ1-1,CATKGPPGYTEAFF,TGTGCTACAAAAGGCCCCCCAGGGTACACTGAAGCTTTCTTT
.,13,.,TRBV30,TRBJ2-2,CAWSGGDTGELFF,TGTGCCTGGAGTGGGGGGGACACCGGGGAGCTGTTTTTT
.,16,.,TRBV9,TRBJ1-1,CASSPLAGAMNTEAFF,TGTGCCAGCAGCCCCCTTGCAGGGGCAATGAACACTGAAGCTTTCTTT
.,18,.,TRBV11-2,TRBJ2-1,CASSQNNYRSGAGNEQFF,TGTGCCAGCAGCCAAAATAACTACAGGTCGGGGGCGGGTAATGAGCAGTTCTTC
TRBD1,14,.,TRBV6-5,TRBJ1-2,CASSPDRDNYGYTF,TGTGCCAGCAGTCCCGACAGGGACAACTATGGCTACACCTTC
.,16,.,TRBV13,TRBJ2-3,CASSGRMADGTDTQYF,TGTGCCAGCAGCGGACGGATGGCGGATGGGACAGATACGCAGTATTTT
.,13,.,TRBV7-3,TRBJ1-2,CASSTADGVGYTF,TGTGCCAGCAGTACCGCCGATGGAGTGGGCTACACCTTC
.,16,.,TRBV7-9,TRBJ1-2,CASSLGGLQGAYGYTF,TGTGCCAGCAGCTTAGGGGGGCTACAGGGCGCCTATGGCTACACCTTC
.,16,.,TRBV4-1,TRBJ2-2,CASSQGGQGVVGELFF,TGCGCCAGCAGCCAAGGGGGGCAGGGAGTTGTCGGGGAGCTGTTTTTT
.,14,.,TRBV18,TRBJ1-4,CASSPAALDEKLFF,TGTGCCAGCTCACCAGCGGCGCTTGATGAAAAACTGTTTTTT
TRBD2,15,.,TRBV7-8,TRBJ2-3,CASSLAGGLSDTQYF,TGTGCCAGCAGCTTAGCGGGGGGACTATCAGATACGCAGTATTTT
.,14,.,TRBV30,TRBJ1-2,CAWKGRVFTYGYTF,TGTGCCTGGAAAGGAAGGGTATTCACCTATGGCTACACCTTC
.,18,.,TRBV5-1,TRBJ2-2,CASSLKVRFPANTGELFF,TGCGCCAGCAGCTTGAAGGTTCGGTTCCCAGCGAACACCGGGGAGCTGTTTTTT
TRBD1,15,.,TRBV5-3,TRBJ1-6,CARSDRGQGKNTLHF,TGTGCCAGAAGCGACCGGGGACAGGGAAAAAACACCCTCCACTTT
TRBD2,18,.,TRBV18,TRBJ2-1,CASSPPVSGLAGRDEQFF,TGTGCCAGCTCACCACCAGTGTCAGGACTAGCGGGGCGGGATGAGCAGTTCTTC
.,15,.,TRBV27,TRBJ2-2,CASSLTGGYTGELFF,TGTGCCAGCAGTTTGACAGGCGGATACACCGGGGAGCTGTTTTTT
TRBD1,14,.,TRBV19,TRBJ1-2,CASSTPGGRGGYTF,TGTGCCAGTAGTACCCCAGGGGGTAGGGGTGGCTACACCTTC
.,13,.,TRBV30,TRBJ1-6,CAWRGGYNSPLHF,TGTGCCTGGAGGGGGGGGTATAATTCACCCCTCCACTTT
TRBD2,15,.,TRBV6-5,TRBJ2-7,CASSPTSGDSYEQYF,TGTGCCAGCAGTCCGACTAGCGGAGACTCCTACGAGCAGTACTTC
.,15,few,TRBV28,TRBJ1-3,CASSPPLGFGNTIYF,TGTGCCAGCAGTCCCCCTTTGGGGTTTGGAAACACCATATATTTT
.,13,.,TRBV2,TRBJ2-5,CASTRLDQETQYF,TGTGCCAGCACTAGGTTGGATCAAGAGACCCAGTACTTC
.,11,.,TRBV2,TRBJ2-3,CASRGEDTQYF,TGTGCCAGCAGGGGGGAGGATACGCAGTATTTT
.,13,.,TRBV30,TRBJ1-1,CAWSVGKNTEAFF,TGTGCCTGGAGTGTAGGGAAGAACACTGAAGCTTTCTTT
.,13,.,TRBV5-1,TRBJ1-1,CASSLVGVTEAFF,TGCGCCAGCAGCTTGGTAGGGGTCACTGAAGCTTTCTTT
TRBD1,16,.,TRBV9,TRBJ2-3,CASSVETGGRTDTQYF,TGTGCCAGCAGCGTAGAAACAGGGGGCCGCACAGATACGCAGTATTTT
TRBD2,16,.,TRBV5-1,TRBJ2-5,CASSAGLAGGQETQYF,TGCGCCAGCAGCGCCGGACTAGCGGGGGGTCAAGAGACCCAGTACTTC
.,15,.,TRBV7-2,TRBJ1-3,CASTRQGSYGNTIYF,TGTGCCAGCACCCGGCAGGGTTCATACGGAAACACCATATATTTT
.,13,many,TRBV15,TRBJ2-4,CATRGKGKNIQYF,TGTGCCACCAGAGGTAAAGGTAAAAACATTCAGTACTTC
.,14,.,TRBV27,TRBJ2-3,CASRGLLTGDTQYF,TGTGCCAGCAGAGGCTTACTAACGGGGGATACGCAGTATTTT
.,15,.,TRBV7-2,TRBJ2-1,CASSGRSGSYNEQFF,TGTGCCAGCAGCGGTCGTTCAGGCTCCTACAATGAGCAGTTCTTC
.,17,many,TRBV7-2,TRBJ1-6,CASSFNMGGSYNSPLHF,TGTGCCAGCAGCTTTAATATGGGGGGCTCCTATAATTCACCCCTCCACTTT
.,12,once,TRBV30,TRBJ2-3,CAWSVVADTQYF,TGTGCCTGGAGCGTAGTCGCAGATACGCAGTATTTT
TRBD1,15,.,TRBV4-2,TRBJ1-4,CASSQEPGQDEKLFF,TGTGCCAGCAGCCAGGAACCGGGACAGGATGAAAAACTGTTTTTT
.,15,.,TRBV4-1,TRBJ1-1,CASSQETGIGTEAFF,TGCGCCAGCAGCCAAGAAACCGGGATCGGGACTGAAGCTTTCTTT
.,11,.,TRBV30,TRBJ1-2,CAGHKGGGYTF,TGTGCCGGCCACAAGGGGGGCGGCTACACCTTC